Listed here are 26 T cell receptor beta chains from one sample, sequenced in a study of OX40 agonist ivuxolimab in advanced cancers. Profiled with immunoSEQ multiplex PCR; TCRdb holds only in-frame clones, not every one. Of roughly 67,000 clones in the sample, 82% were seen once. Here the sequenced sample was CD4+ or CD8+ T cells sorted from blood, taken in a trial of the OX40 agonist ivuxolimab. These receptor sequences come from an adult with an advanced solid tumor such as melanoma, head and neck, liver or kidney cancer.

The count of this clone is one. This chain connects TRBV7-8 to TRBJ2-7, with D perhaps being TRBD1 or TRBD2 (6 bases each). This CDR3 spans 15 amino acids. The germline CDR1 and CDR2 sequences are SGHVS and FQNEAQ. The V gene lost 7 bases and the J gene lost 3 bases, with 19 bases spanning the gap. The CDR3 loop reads CASTLEGGGFYEQYF. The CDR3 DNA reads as TGTGCCAGCACCCTCGAGGGGGGTGGTTTCTACGAGCAGTACTTC.

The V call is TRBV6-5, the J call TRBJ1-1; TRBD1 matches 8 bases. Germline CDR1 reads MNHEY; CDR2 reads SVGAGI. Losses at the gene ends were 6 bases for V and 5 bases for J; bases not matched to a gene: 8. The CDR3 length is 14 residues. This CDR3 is CASRGQGRITEAFF. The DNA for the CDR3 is TGTGCCAGCAGAGGACAGGGTAGAATAACTGAAGCTTTCTTT.

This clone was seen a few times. CDR3 protein: CASSKSQGIRGPPETQYF. The CDR3 DNA follows: TGTGCCAGCAGCAAAAGCCAGGGCATAAGAGGGCCTCCAGAGACCCAGTACTTC. V is TRBV21-1 and J is TRBJ2-5. TRBV21-1 is given as a pseudogene. There are 18 residues in the CDR3.

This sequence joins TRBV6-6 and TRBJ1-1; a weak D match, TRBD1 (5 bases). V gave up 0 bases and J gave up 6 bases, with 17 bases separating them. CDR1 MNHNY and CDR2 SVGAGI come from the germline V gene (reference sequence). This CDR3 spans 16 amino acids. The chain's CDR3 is CASSYSMGGRGPEAFF. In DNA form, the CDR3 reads TGTGCCAGCAGTTACTCGATGGGGGGGAGAGGGCCTGAAGCTTTCTTT.

CDR3 in amino acids: CASSVATGASSGQETQYF. Written as DNA, the CDR3 is TGTGCCAGCAGCGTAGCTACAGGGGCTAGCTCAGGACAAGAGACCCAGTACTTC. The genes are TRBV9 and TRBJ2-5; TRBD1 matches 7 bases. V lost 0 bases and J lost 2; bases outside the gene matches: 13. CDR3 size: 18 residues. Germline CDR1 reads SGDLS; CDR2 reads YYNGEE.

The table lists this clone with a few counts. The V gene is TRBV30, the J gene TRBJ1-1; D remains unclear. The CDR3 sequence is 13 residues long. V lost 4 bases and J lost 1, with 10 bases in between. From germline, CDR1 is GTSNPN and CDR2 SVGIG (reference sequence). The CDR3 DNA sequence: TGTGCCTGGACCGTAACAGCGAACACTGAAGCTTTCTTT. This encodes CAWTVTANTEAFF.

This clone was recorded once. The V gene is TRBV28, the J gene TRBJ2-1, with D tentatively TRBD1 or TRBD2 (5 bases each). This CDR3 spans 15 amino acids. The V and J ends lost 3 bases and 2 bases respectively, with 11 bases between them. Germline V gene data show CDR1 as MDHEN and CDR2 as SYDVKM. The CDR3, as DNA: TGTGCCAGCAGTTTGGGGGTGGAGGCCTACAATGAGCAGTTCTTC. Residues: CASSLGVEAYNEQFF.

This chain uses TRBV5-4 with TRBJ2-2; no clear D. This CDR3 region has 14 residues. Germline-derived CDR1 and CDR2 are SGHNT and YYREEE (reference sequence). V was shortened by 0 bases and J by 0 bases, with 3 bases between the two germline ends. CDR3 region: CASSLDSNTGELFF. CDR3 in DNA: TGTGCCAGCAGCTTGGACTCGAACACCGGGGAGCTGTTTTTT.

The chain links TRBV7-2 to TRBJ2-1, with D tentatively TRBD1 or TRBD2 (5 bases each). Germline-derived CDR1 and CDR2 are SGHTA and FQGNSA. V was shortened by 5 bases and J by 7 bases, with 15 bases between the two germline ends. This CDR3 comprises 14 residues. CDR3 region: CASSRDLPGNEQFF. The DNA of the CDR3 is TGTGCCAGCAGCAGGGACCTACCAGGAAATGAGCAGTTCTTC.

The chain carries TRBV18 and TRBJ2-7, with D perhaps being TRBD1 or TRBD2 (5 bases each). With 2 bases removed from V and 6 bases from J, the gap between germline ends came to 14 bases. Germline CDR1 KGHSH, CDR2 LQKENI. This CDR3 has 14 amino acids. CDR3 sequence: CASSPIQGGSEQYF. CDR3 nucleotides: TGTGCCAGCTCACCAATTCAGGGTGGGAGCGAGCAGTACTTC. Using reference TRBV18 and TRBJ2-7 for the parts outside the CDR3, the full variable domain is NAGVMQNPRHLVRRRGQEARLRCSPMKGHSHVYWYRQLPEEGLKFMVYLQKENIIDESGMPKERFSAEFPKEGPSILRIQQVVRGDSAAYFCASSPIQGGSEQYFGPGTRLTVT.

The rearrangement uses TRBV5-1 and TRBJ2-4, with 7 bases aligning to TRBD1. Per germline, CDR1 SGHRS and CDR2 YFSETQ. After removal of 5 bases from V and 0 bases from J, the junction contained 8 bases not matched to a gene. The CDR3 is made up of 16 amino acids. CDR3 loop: CASRNGTGVAKNIQYF. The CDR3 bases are TGCGCCAGCAGAAATGGAACAGGGGTAGCCAAAAACATTCAGTACTTC.

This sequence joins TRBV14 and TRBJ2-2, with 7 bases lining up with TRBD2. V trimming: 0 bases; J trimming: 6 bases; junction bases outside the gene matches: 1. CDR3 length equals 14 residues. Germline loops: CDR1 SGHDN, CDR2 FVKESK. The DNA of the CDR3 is TGTGCCAGCAGCCAAGATCGGGGGGCCGGGGAGCTGTTTTTT. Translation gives CASSQDRGAGELFF.

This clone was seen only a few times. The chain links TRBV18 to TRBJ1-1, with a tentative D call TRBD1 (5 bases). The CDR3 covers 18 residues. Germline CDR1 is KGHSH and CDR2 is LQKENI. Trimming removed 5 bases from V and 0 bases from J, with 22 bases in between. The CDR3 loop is CASSSALMPGSMNTEAFF. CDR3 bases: TGTGCCAGCTCATCCGCACTCATGCCAGGGTCGATGAACACTGAAGCTTTCTTT.

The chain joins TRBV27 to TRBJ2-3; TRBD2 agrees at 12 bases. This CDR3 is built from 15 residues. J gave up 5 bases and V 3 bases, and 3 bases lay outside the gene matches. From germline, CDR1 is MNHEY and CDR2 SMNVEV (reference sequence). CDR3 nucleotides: TGTGCCAGCAGTTTTTCGACTAGCGGGAGAGATACGCAGTATTTT. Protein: CASSFSTSGRDTQYF.

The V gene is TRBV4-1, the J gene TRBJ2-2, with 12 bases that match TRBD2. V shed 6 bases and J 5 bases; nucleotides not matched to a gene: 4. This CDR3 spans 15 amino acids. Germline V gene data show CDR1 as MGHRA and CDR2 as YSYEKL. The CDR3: CASSPSGGVTGELFF. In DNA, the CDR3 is TGCGCCAGCAGTCCTAGCGGGGGGGTTACCGGGGAGCTGTTTTTT.

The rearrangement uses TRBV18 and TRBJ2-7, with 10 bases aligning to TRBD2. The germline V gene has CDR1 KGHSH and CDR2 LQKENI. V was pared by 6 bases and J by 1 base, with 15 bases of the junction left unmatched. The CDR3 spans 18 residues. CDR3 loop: CASSGFGAGGRLSYEQYF. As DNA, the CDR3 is TGTGCCAGCTCCGGTTTCGGAGCGGGAGGGCGGCTATCCTACGAGCAGTACTTC.

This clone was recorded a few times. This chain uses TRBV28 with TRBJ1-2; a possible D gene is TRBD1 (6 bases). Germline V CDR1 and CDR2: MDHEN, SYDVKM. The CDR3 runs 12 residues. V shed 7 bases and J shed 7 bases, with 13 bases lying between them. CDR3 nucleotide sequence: TGTGCCAGCACCCCTAGCAGGGGTGGCTACACCTTC. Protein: CASTPSRGGYTF.

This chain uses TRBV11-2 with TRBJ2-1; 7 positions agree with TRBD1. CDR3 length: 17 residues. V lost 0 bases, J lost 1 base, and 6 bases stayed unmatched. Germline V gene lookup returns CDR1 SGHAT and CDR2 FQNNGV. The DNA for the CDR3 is TGTGCCAGCAGCTTAGATACGGGACAGATGTCCTACAATGAGCAGTTCTTC. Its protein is CASSLDTGQMSYNEQFF.

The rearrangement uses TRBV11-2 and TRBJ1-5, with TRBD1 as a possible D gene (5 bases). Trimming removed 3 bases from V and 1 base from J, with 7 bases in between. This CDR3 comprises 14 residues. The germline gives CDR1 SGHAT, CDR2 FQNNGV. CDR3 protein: CASSLGDSNQPQHF. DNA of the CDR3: TGTGCCAGCAGCTTGGGGGACAGCAATCAGCCCCAGCATTTT.

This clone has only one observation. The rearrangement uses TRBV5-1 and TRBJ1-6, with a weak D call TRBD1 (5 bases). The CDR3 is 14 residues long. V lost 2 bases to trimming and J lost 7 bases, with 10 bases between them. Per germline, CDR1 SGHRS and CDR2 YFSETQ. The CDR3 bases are TGCGCCAGCAGCTTCGGGACGGAAAATTCACCCCTCCACTTT. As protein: CASSFGTENSPLHF.

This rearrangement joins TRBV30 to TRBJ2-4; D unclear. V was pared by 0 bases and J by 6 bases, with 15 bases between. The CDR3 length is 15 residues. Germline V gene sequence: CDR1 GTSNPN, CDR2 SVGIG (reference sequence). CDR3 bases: TGTGCCTGGAGTGTTAAGGGAAACCTTTTAAACATTCAGTACTTC. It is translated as CAWSVKGNLLNIQYF.

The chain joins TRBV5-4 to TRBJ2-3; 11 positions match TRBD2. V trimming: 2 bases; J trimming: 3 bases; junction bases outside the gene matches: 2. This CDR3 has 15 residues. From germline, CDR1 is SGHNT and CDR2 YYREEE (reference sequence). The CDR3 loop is CASSFGTSGTDTQYF. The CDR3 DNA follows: TGTGCCAGCAGCTTCGGGACTAGCGGAACAGATACGCAGTATTTT. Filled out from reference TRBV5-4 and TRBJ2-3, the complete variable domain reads ETGVTQSPTHLIKTRGQQVTLRCSSQSGHNTVSWYQQALGQGPQFIFQYYREEENGRGNFPPRFSGLQFPNYSSELNVNALELDDSALYLCASSFGTSGTDTQYFGPGTRLTVL.

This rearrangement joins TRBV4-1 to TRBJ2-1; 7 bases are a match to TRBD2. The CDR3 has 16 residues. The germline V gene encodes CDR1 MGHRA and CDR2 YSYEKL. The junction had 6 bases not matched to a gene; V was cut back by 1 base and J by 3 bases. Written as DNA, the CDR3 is TGCGCCAGCAGCCAAGTGCGGCTAGCGGTCTACAATGAGCAGTTCTTC. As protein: CASSQVRLAVYNEQFF.

CDR3 loop: CARSPGLPANYGYTF. The CDR3 DNA is TGTGCCAGAAGCCCGGGACTTCCAGCTAACTATGGCTACACCTTC. The chain has TRBV5-3 and TRBJ1-2; TRBD1 might be the D (5 bases). TRBV5-3 is an ORF for which the function is uncertain. V was trimmed by 4 bases and J by 0 bases, leaving 13 bases between them. The CDR3 is made up of 15 amino acids.

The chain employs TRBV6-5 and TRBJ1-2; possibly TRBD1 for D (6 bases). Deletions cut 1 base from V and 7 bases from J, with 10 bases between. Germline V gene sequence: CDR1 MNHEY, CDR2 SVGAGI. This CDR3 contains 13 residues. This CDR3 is CASSYLGGSGYTF. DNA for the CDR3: TGTGCCAGCAGTTACTTAGGGGGTTCTGGCTACACCTTC.

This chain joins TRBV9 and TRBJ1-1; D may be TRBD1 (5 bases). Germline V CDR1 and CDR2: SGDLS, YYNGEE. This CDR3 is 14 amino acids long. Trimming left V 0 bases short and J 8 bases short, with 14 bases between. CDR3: CASSVDTRRGEAFF. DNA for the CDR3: TGTGCCAGCAGCGTAGATACACGACGGGGGGAAGCTTTCTTT.